Sequencing of this T cell receptor (beta chain) was carried out in a study of blood T cells in healthy people across ages. Sample-barcoded 5' priming and a J-beta primer mix drove a second PCR of roughly 7 to 11 cycles. MiXCR, run by TCRdb on the 5' RACE reads, gives a single entry per CDR3 protein. Here the sample spans 590,000 or so distinct CDR3 sequences, around 31% being singletons. This CDR3 has 15 residues. Trimming cost V 0 bases and J 15 bases, with 22 bases left between them. The J gene is TRBJ2-3, the V gene TRBV12-3 or TRBV12-4, with D possibly being TRBD2 (6 bases). The TCR sequence derives from a woman aged 80 or over in good health. The sequenced sample consisted of blood. The CDR3 DNA reads TGTGCCAGCAGTTTAGCATTCGGGGGAGCAGATGTGCAATATTTT. It codes for CASSLAFGGADVQYF.